This T cell receptor beta chain was identified in a study of CD8+CD57+ T cells in acquired aplastic anemia. Overall study: The study obtained an average of around 2.9 ug of DNA from sorted CD4+ and CD8+ cells.

CDR3 and TCR beta VDJ profiling relied on genomic DNA as the template. From the reads, TCRdb called clonotypes with MiXCR, one entry per CDR3 protein. Altogether approximately 250,000 distinct CDR3 sequences are present, roughly 80% being singletons, with the ten largest covering 40% to 55%. V gave up 7 bases and J gave up 5 bases, with 15 bases separating them. CDR3 length: 15 amino acids. Germline V gene data show CDR1 as MNHNY and CDR2 as SVGAGI (reference sequence). All sequencing subjects had displayed CD8+CD57+ cell expansion on flow cytometry. Every patient presented with severe acquired aplastic anemia. To note about this clonotype: Antigen unknown.

Study-wide points: Found in both controls and patients were twenty-nine CD8+ CDR3 sequences. Simpson's diversity of CD8+ cells was not significantly different in patients compared with controls.

The sequence was obtained from a human donor with aplastic anemia. The chain couples TRBV6-6 to TRBJ1-6; unclear D gene. Input material: sorted CD4+, CD8+, or CD8+CD57+ T cells (not recorded which) from PBMCs. CDR3 DNA: TGTGCCAGCAACCTACAGCGTTTGGATAATTCACCCCTCCACTTT. It specifies CASNLQRLDNSPLHF.